Listed below are T cell receptor beta chains from one sample, sequenced in a study of blood T cell repertoires in COVID-19. The data were produced by immunoSEQ multiplex PCR, yet TCRdb's version contains in-frame clones alone and is incomplete. This table holds nearly 110,000 clones, roughly 88% found once. Sequencing was done on a sample of peripheral blood. All receptors derive from a man over 45 with active or convalescent COVID-19. Each CDR3 is given without its conserved first and last residue. The D gene is left open where the match is weak. Size is omitted from some rows. Given values are once, few, many or a class for expanded clones.

V	size	D	J	CDR3
TRBV6-5	few	TRBD1	TRBJ1-3	ASSYSDRVGNTIY
TRBV28	-	-	TRBJ2-5	ASSLFAGLETQY
TRBV19	-	TRBD1	TRBJ2-1	ASRKRGRPPHNEQF
TRBV28	-	TRBD1	TRBJ1-2	ASSPTYRGQGYT
TRBV10-1	once	-	TRBJ1-3	ASRDGGSGNTIY
TRBV5-1	-	-	TRBJ2-1	ASSLALQNEQF
TRBV3-1/TRBV3-2	-	TRBD1	TRBJ2-7	ASSLPGQGVNEQY
TRBV6-4	-	-	TRBJ1-3	ASSDSLLRSGNTIY
TRBV19	-	-	TRBJ2-7	ASSTTGTTYEQY
TRBV6-1	-	-	TRBJ2-2	ASSEGGGRDTGELF
TRBV9	-	-	TRBJ1-2	ASSVEGRGNYGYT
TRBV5-1	-	TRBD1	TRBJ1-1	ASRQGSGTEAF
TRBV27	-	TRBD1	TRBJ1-5	ASSDRDSNQPQH
TRBV4-3	-	-	TRBJ2-1	ASSQDRGGNTYNEQF
TRBV27	-	-	TRBJ2-1	ASSFPEDNEQF
TRBV6-1	once	TRBD1	TRBJ2-1	ASSEARDRYNEQF
TRBV13	-	TRBD1	TRBJ1-1	ASSPRPPGQGLNTEAF
TRBV6-5	-	-	TRBJ2-1	ASISGTPYNEQF
TRBV6-5	-	TRBD1	TRBJ1-6	ASSYSGQGERSPLH
TRBV18	-	TRBD1	TRBJ1-3	ASSIGTGDGNTIY
TRBV19	-	-	TRBJ2-1	ASSKGQSSYNEQF
TRBV10-3	-	-	TRBJ1-6	AISESASPLH
TRBV7-2	-	-	TRBJ2-7	ASSLGGRVWSYEQY
TRBV20-1	-	-	TRBJ1-3	SASSQGRGNTIY
TRBV6-2/TRBV6-3	-	-	TRBJ1-5	ASSRDNGSNQPQH
TRBV5-1	-	TRBD2	TRBJ2-7	ASSPTIAGANEQY
TRBV30	-	-	TRBJ1-3	AWGGDGVSGNTIY
TRBV10-1	-	TRBD1	TRBJ2-7	ASSESGQGNEQY
TRBV10-3	-	TRBD1	TRBJ1-6	ATSGTANNSPLH
TRBV4-3	once	TRBD1	TRBJ1-2	ASSPTGNYGYT
TRBV2	-	TRBD1	TRBJ2-1	ASSADRSSYNEQF
TRBV6-5	-	TRBD1	TRBJ2-7	ASSYSGQYEY
TRBV24-1	-	TRBD2	TRBJ2-3	ATSDLAGTSDTQY
TRBV28	-	-	TRBJ1-1	ASRNQEVDRNTEAF
TRBV20-1	-	-	TRBJ1-2	SASPRAKGGYT
TRBV7-8	-	-	TRBJ1-2	ASTPYGSGDGYT
TRBV25-1	-	-	TRBJ1-1	ASRRTADSPEAF
TRBV6-5	-	TRBD2	TRBJ2-7	ASSPPGTSYYEQY
TRBV7-9	-	-	TRBJ1-5	ASSSPQFGQPQH
TRBV7-7	-	TRBD2	TRBJ2-3	ASSPYTLTSGTDTQY
TRBV6-5	-	-	TRBJ1-4	ASSYTVEEKLF
TRBV19	-	TRBD1	TRBJ1-1	ASSNGPGQGTEAF
TRBV15	-	-	TRBJ2-7	ATSSPDQRGPPTQY
TRBV28	once	TRBD2	TRBJ2-3	AATSGRASTDTQY
TRBV7-2	once	TRBD2	TRBJ2-7	ASSPLAGLYEQY
TRBV29-1	-	-	TRBJ1-5	SVAQPNQPQH
TRBV12-3/TRBV12-4	-	-	TRBJ1-1	ASSLTTAEAF
TRBV10-3	-	-	TRBJ1-4	ATATNEKLF
TRBV2	-	-	TRBJ1-2	ASSEEGMGGYT
TRBV19	-	TRBD1	TRBJ1-5	ASSDRGLNQPQH
TRBV5-4	-	TRBD2	TRBJ2-1	ASSLGLAGNNEQF
TRBV28	-	TRBD1	TRBJ1-5	ASSSPGGQGKDQPQH
TRBV4-3	-	-	TRBJ2-2	ASSQDRGTNTGELF